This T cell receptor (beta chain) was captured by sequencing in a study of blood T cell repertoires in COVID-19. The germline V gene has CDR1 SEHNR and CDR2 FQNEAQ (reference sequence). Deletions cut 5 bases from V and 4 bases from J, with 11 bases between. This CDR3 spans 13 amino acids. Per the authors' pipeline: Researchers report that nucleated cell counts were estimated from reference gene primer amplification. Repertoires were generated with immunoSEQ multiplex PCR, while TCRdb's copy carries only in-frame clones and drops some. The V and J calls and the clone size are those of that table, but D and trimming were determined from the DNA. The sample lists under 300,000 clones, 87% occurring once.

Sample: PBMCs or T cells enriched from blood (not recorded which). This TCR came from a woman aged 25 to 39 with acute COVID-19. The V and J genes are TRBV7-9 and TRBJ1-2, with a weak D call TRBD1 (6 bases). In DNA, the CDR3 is TGTGCCAGCAGCGACACAGGGTTCTATGGCTACACCTTC. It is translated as CASSDTGFYGYTF.